Sequencing of this T cell receptor beta chain was carried out in a study of cytomegalovirus exposure and HLA in healthy donors. Study results and limitations: A later analysis linked a missense DCLRE1C variant to TCR beta V- and J-gene trimming. Later work showed greater clonal expansion in HLA-associated TCR beta chains than in equally common others.

Primers: 60 Vbeta forward and 13 Jbeta reverse. Repertoires were generated with immunoSEQ multiplex PCR, while TCRdb's copy carries only in-frame clones and drops some. The sample consists of 150,000 to 200,000 clones, 85% of them appearing once. Worth noting for this clone: Its antigen is unknown.

Germline V CDR1 and CDR2: LNHDA, SQIVND (reference sequence). Losses at the gene ends were 3 bases for V and 5 bases for J; bases not matched to a gene: 7. The CDR3 spans 15 residues. Each of the donors was a healthy bone marrow donor. The chain is built from TRBV19 and TRBJ2-1; 7 bases are shared with TRBD2. The sequence was collected from a man between 18 and 35 years old in good health and CMV-seropositive. The sequenced sample was PBMCs. The CDR3 reads CASSMREGIDNEQFF. The CDR3 bases are TGTGCCAGTAGTATGAGGGAGGGGATCGACAATGAGCAGTTCTTC.